This T cell receptor beta chain appears in the sequencing data of a study of control samples from healthy donors and cancer patients (dated by TCRdb to the early 2020s). CDR1 and CDR2 (MNHNS, SASEGT) derive from the germline V gene. The CDR3 holds 10 amino acids from the cysteine to the phenylalanine. Here the CDR3 DNA is all that survives: 30 bases in frame from base 1. V loses 2 bases of germline sequence and J loses 11 bases, and the interval between the two ends is 6 bases. Remarks on this clone: Its antigen is still unknown. No base-level quality is on record; no much larger clone is a single base apart.

Receptor libraries were prepared by the immunoSEQ multiplex PCR assay. TCRdb retrieved this table from immuneACCESS and kept in-frame rearrangements only. Not all clones are present; in checked studies, unresolved V genes account for under half, and no reason is known for the remainder. Counted in this sample were about 110,000 clones; approximately 84% of them appeared once. The ten largest clones add up to 6% to 8% of the sample. The sequenced sample consisted of blood. The rearranged chain carries TRBV6-1 and TRBJ1-1; no D segment can be confidently identified. The sequence came from a man aged 18-30 years in good health. In nucleotides, the sequence is TGTGCCAGCAGTGAATGGGCCGCTTTCTTT. Protein translation: CASSEWAAFF.